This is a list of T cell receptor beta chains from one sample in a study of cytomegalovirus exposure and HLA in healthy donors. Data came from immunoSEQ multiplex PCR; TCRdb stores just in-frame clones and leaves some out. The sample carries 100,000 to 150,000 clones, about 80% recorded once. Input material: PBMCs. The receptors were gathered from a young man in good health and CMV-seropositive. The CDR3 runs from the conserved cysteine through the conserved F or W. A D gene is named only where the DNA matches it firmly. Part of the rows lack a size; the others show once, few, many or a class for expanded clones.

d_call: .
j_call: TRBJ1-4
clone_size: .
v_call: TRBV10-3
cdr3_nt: TGTGCCATCAGTGAGATGCAGGGTGAAAAACTGTTTTTT
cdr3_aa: CAISEMQGEKLFF

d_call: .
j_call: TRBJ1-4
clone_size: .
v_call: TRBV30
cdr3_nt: TGTGCCTGGAGCGATACAGGGACGGCCTTAGGTGAAAAACTGTTTTTT
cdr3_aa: CAWSDTGTALGEKLFF

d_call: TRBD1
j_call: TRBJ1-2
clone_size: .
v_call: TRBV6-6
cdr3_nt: TGTGTCAGCAGTAAAAACAGGGGAGCTAACTATGGCTACACCTTC
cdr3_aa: CVSSKNRGANYGYTF

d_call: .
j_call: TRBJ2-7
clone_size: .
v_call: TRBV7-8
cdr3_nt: TGTGCCAGCAGTTACGGTGGACAGCTCTACGAGCAGTACTTC
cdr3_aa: CASSYGGQLYEQYF

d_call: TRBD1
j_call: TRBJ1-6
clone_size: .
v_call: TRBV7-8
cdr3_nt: TGTGCCAGCAGCGAAGGACAGGGATGGTCACCCCCCCACTTT
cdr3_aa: CASSEGQGWSPPHF

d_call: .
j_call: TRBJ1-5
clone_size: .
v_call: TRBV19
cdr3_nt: TGTGCCAGCGACTGGCGGGGCAATCAGCCCCAGCATTTT
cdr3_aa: CASDWRGNQPQHF

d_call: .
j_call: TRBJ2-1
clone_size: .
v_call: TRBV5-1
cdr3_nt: TGCGCCAGCAGCCAAGGGGCGATGGGGAATGAGCAGTTCTTC
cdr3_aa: CASSQGAMGNEQFF

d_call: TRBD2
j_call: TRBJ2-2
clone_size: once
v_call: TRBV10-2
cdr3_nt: TGCGCCAGCAGTACGCTAGCGGGGGGGAACACCGGGGAGCTGTTTTTT
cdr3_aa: CASSTLAGGNTGELFF

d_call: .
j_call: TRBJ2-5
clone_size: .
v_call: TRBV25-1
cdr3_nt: TGTGCCAGCAGTGAATCGGTAGCCAAAGAGACCCAGTACTTC
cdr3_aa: CASSESVAKETQYF

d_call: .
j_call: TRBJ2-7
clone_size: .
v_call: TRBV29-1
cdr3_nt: TGCAGCGTTACCGTACGAGGGGGAAACGGCTACGAGCAGTACTTC
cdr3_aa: CSVTVRGGNGYEQYF

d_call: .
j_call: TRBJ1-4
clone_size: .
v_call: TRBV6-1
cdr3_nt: TGTGCCAGCAGCCTCCAGACAGGTTCAAATGAAAAACTGTTTTTT
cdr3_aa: CASSLQTGSNEKLFF

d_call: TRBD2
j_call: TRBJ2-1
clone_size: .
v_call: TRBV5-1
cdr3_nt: TGCGCCAGCAGCTGGTCTAGCGGGACGAACAATGAGCAGTTCTTC
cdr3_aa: CASSWSSGTNNEQFF

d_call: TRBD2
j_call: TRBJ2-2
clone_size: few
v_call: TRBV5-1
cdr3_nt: TGCGCCAGCAGCCCCGGACTAGTTGGCGGGGAGCTGTTTTTT
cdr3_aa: CASSPGLVGGELFF

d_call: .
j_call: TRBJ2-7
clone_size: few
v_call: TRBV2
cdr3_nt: TGTGCCAGCAGTGAAGGGGGGCTAGCGGCTAGAACCTACGAGCAGTACTTC
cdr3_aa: CASSEGGLAARTYEQYF

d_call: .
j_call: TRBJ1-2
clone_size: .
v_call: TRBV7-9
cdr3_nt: TGTTCCAGCAGGGTGGACAGCCATTATGGCTACACCTTC
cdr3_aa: CSSRVDSHYGYTF

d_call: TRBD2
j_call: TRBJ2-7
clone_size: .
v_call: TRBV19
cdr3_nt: TGTGCCAGTAGCCCCGCGGGGGGCACCTACGAGCAGTACTTC
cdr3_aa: CASSPAGGTYEQYF

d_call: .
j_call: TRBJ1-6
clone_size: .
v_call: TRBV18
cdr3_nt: TGTGCCAGCTCACCATTTAGTCAGGGTCGTTCACCCCTCCACTTT
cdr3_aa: CASSPFSQGRSPLHF

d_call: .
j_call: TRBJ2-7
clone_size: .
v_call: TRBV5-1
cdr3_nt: TGCGCCAGCAGCTTGGAGTCTCACTCTTCCTACGAGCAGTACTTC
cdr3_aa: CASSLESHSSYEQYF

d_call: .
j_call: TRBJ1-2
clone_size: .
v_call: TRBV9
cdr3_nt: TGTGCCAGCAGCGGCGGTTATGGCTACACCTTC
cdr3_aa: CASSGGYGYTF

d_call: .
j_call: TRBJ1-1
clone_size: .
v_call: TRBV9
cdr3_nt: TGTGCCAGCAGCTCGACTCCCTCGAACACTGAAGCTTTCTTT
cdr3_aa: CASSSTPSNTEAFF

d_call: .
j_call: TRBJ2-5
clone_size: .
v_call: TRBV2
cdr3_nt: TGTGCCAGCAGTCTAGTTACAGGAGACCAAGAGACCCAGTACTTC
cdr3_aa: CASSLVTGDQETQYF

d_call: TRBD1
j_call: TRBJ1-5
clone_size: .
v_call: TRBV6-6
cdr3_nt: TGTGCCAGCAGGGGGACAGGACTAATCGAGCCCCAGCATTTT
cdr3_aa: CASRGTGLIEPQHF

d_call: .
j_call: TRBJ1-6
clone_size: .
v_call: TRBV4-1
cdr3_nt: TGCGCCAGCAGCTTAGTCCCCTTTAATTCACCCCTCCACTTT
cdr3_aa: CASSLVPFNSPLHF

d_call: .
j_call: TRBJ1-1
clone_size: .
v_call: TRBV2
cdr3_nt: TGTGCCACGCCTCATGGCAGGGAAAGCACTGAAGCTTTCTTT
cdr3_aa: CATPHGRESTEAFF

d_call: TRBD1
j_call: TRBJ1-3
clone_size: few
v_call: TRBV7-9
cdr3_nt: TGTGCCAGCACCCCAGGGGGCAGCCGGGTCTCTGGAAACACCATATATTTT
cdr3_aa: CASTPGGSRVSGNTIYF

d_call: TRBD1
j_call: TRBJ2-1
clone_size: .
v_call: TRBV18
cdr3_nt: TGTGCCAGCTCACGAAAAGACAGGGCCACCTACAATGAGCAGTTCTTC
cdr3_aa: CASSRKDRATYNEQFF

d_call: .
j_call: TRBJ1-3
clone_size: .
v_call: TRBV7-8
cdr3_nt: TGTGCCAGCAGCTTAGGCCCGACATCAGGAAACACCATATATTTT
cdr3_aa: CASSLGPTSGNTIYF